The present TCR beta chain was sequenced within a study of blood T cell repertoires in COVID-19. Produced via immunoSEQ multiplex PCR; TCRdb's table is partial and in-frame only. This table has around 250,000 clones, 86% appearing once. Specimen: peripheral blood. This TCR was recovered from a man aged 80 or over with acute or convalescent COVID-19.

The CDR3 loop is CASSPQGAWSNSPLHF. The CDR3 bases are TGTGCCAGCAGCCCGCAGGGGGCCTGGAGTAATTCACCCCTCCACTTT. The chain uses TRBV5-5 and TRBJ1-6; TRBD1 aligns across 8 bases. This CDR3 region has 16 residues. Germline CDR1 SGHKS, CDR2 YYEKEE (reference sequence). Germline trimming cut 4 bases from V and 6 bases from J; bases unmatched to any gene: 9.